This T cell receptor beta chain is from a study of control samples from healthy donors and cancer patients (TCRdb year 2020). With regard to this clone: Its recognized antigen is unknown. Base-call qualities are not available, and no considerably larger clone is one nucleotide away.

Its CDR3 holds 13 amino acids, cysteine through phenylalanine. Only the CDR3 portion is preserved as DNA: 39 bases, with reading frame beginning at the first base. CDR1 GTSNPN and CDR2 SVGIG are derived from the germline V gene (reference sequence). V is pared back by 7 bases and J by 6 bases, with 16 bases lying between the germline termini. Libraries were constructed by the immunoSEQ multiplex PCR assay. In TCRdb, the immuneACCESS table is reduced to in-frame sequences with V and J assigned. These tables do not hold every clone; where another copy was compared, an unresolved V gene accounts for under half, and the others remain unexplained. The table for this sample lists about 120,000 clones; 80% to 90% of them were counted only once. The biggest ten clones account for around 1.1% of the sample.

The clonotype was recovered from a woman in her 50s with colorectal cancer. Sequencing was performed on PBMCs. The chain is encoded by TRBV30 joined to TRBJ2-1; the D gene is perhaps TRBD2, from 6 matching bases. The CDR3 corresponds to CASIPTGVNEQFF. The nucleotides read TGTGCCTCTATACCCACGGGGGTCAATGAGCAGTTCTTC.